The source of this T cell receptor (beta chain) is a study of CD8 T cells in ankylosing spondylitis. Trimming cost V 0 bases and J 3 bases, with 12 bases left between them. The CDR3 contains 16 residues. Looked up from germline, CDR1 is LGHDT and CDR2 is YNNKEL (reference sequence). Via MiXCR, TCRdb re-called the 5' RACE reads, giving one row per CDR3 protein. The table has some 270,000 distinct CDR3 sequences, 18% seen once. V and J are TRBV3-1 and TRBJ2-1; D gene ambiguous. Input material: blood, either unsorted or a sorted T cell fraction (not recorded which). This clonotype was sampled from a male donor with ankylosing spondylitis or in good health (not recorded which). The CDR3 loop is CASSQDVRRVYNEQFF. CDR3 in DNA: TGTGCCAGCAGCCAAGATGTTCGAAGGGTCTACAATGAGCAGTTCTTC.